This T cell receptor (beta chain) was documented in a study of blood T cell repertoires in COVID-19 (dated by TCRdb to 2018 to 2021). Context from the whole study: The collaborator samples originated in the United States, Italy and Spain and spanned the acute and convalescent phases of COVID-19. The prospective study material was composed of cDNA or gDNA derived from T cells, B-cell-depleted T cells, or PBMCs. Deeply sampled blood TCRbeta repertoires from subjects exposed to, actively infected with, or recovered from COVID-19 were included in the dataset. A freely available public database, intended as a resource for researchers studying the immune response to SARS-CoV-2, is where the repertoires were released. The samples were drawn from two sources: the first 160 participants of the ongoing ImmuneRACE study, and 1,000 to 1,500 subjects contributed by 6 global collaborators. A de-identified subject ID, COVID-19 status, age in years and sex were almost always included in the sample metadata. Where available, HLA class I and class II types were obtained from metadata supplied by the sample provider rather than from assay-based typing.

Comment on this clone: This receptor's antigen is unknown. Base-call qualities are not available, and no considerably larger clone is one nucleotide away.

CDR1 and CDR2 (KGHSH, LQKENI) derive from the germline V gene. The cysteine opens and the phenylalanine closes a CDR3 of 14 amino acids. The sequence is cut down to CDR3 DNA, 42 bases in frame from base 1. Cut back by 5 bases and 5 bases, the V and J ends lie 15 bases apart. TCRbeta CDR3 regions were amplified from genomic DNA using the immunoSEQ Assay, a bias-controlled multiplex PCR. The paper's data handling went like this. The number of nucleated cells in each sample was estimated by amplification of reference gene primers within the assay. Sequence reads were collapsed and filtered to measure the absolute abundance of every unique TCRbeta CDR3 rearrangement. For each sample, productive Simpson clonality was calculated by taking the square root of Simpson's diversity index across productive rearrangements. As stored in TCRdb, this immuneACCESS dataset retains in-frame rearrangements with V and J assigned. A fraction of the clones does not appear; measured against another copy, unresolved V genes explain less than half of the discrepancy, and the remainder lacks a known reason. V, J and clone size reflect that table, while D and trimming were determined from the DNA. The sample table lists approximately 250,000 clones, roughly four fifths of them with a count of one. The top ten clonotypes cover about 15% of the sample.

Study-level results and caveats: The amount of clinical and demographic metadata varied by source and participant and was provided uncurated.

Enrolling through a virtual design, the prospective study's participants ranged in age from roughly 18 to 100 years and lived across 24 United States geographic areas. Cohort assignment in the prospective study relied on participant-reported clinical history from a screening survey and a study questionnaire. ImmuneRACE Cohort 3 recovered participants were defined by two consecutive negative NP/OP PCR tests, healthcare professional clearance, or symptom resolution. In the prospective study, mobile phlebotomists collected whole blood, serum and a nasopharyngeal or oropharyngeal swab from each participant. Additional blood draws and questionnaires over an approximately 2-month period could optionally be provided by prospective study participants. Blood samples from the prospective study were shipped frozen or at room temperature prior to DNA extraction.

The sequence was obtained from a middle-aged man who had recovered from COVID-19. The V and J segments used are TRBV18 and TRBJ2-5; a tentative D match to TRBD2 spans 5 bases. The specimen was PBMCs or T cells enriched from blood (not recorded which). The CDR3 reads CASSTASMKETQYF. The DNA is TGTGCCAGCTCAACCGCTAGCATGAAGGAGACCCAGTACTTC.